These T cell receptor beta chains were read from a single sample in a study of blood T cell repertoires in COVID-19. Method: immunoSEQ multiplex PCR; TCRdb's copy keeps in-frame clones and lacks some. The top ten clones hold under 15% of a sample with about 240,000 clones, 75% to 85% of them seen once. Sequencing was performed on peripheral blood. The receptors originated from a woman aged 55-69 years with active or convalescent COVID-19. Each CDR3 is given with its conserved first and last residue. A D gene is named only where the DNA matches it firmly. The size field is filled for only some rows; it gives once, few, many or a size class.

>TRBD2|TRBV6-1|.|TRBJ2-2
TGTGCCAGCAGTGAAGCCCACAGGGCCAGCGGGAGGACCGGGGAGCTGTTTTTT
CASSEAHRASGRTGELFF
>.|TRBV6-6|.|TRBJ1-5
TGTGCCAGCAGAGATCAGGGGTTCGGTCAGCCCCAGCATTTT
CASRDQGFGQPQHF
>.|TRBV24-1|many|TRBJ1-2
TGTGCCACCAAGGCAGAGGAGTCCCATGGCTACACCTTC
CATKAEESHGYTF
>TRBD1|TRBV2|.|TRBJ2-4
TGTGCCAGCAGCGGAAATACCAGGGGGCCTATAAACATTCAGTACTTC
CASSGNTRGPINIQYF
>.|TRBV18|.|TRBJ2-3
TGTGCCAGCCCTGATGGTAGCAAGTCAGATACGCAGTATTTT
CASPDGSKSDTQYF
>TRBD2|TRBV11-2|.|TRBJ2-7
TGTGCCAGCAGCTTAGGGTCCTCGCGGGGGGCTCCCTACGAGCAGTACTTC
CASSLGSSRGAPYEQYF
>.|TRBV9|few|TRBJ1-2
TGTGCCAGCAGCGTAGACCCAGGGGAGCCCTATGGCTACACCTTC
CASSVDPGEPYGYTF
>TRBD1|TRBV6-2/TRBV6-3|.|TRBJ1-2
TGTGCCAGCAGTTACGCGGACAGGGGGGGCTCTGGCTACACCTTC
CASSYADRGGSGYTF
>.|TRBV19|.|TRBJ2-3
TGTGCCAGTAGAGAGGACAGAGACACAGATACGCAGTATTTT
CASREDRDTDTQYF
>TRBD2|TRBV19|.|TRBJ2-3
TGTGCCAGTAGTATCGGGGGGGGGAAGGATACGCAGTATTTT
CASSIGGGKDTQYF
>.|TRBV4-1|.|TRBJ1-2
TGCGCCAGCAGCCTGGCAGGAGGGAATGGCTACACCTTC
CASSLAGGNGYTF
>.|TRBV13|once|TRBJ2-3
TGTGCCAGCAGCTTACCCGCGCGGGTTTCAGATACGCAGTATTTT
CASSLPARVSDTQYF
>.|TRBV7-2|.|TRBJ2-7
TGTGCCAGCAGCTTCCCTCCCCAGGAGCAGTACTTC
CASSFPPQEQYF
>TRBD1|TRBV9|.|TRBJ1-6
TGTGCCAGCAGCGATCAGGCGGCAGGGGGCAGGTCACCCCTCCACTTT
CASSDQAAGGRSPLHF
>.|TRBV11-2|.|TRBJ2-4
TGTGCCAGCAGCTTAGGTGTTAAGCTCCCAAACATTCAGTACTTC
CASSLGVKLPNIQYF
>TRBD1|TRBV19|.|TRBJ2-1
TGTGCCAGTAGAGCTTTAAGCGGGGACAGGGTCTACAATGAGCAGTTCTTC
CASRALSGDRVYNEQFF
>TRBD1|TRBV28|.|TRBJ1-4
TGTGCCAGCAGTCTTGGGACAGGGGGCAGGGAAAAACTGTTTTTT
CASSLGTGGREKLFF
>TRBD2|TRBV9|.|TRBJ2-1
TGTGCCAGCAGCGTCACTAGCGGGGCCCCCTACAATGAGCAGTTCTTC
CASSVTSGAPYNEQFF
>TRBD1|TRBV25-1|.|TRBJ1-1
TGTGCCAGCAGTGAAAGGGGGCGCTCGGTTGCTTTCTTT
CASSERGRSVAFF
>TRBD2|TRBV28|once|TRBJ2-3
TGTGCCAGTGCAACTAGCGGGGGCGGGGATACGCAGTATTTT
CASATSGGGDTQYF
>.|TRBV6-5|few|TRBJ1-1
TGTGCCAGCAGTTACCTTACTCGACGGGGTGAAGCTTTCTTT
CASSYLTRRGEAFF
>.|TRBV5-6|few|TRBJ2-3
TGTGCCAGCAGCTTGGCGACAACAGATACGCAGTATTTT
CASSLATTDTQYF
>.|TRBV30|.|TRBJ1-6
TGTGCCTGGAGCTCGAATTCACCCCTCCACTTT
CAWSSNSPLHF
>.|TRBV6-5|.|TRBJ2-2
TGTGCCAGCAGTTACTCTTGGCTAGATTACACCGGGGAGCTGTTTTTT
CASSYSWLDYTGELFF
>.|TRBV2|.|TRBJ1-2
TGTGCCAGCAGTGAAGCGTCGTATGGCTACACCTTC
CASSEASYGYTF
>TRBD2|TRBV9|.|TRBJ2-3
TGTGCCAGCAGCGTCCGGACTAGCGGGGGGGCCTTGGATACGCAGTATTTT
CASSVRTSGGALDTQYF
>.|TRBV19|once|TRBJ2-1
TGTGCCAGTAGTATATGGTCGGTTCACAATGAGCAGTTCTTC
CASSIWSVHNEQFF
>TRBD2|TRBV2|.|TRBJ2-7
TGTGCCAGCCGCCTTAGCGGGGGGGCCGGGGAGCAGTACTTC
CASRLSGGAGEQYF
>.|TRBV11-2|once|TRBJ2-4
TGTGCCAGCAGCTTATCAGGGGCCCAAAACATTCAGTACTTC
CASSLSGAQNIQYF
>TRBD1|TRBV10-3|.|TRBJ2-7
TGTGCCATCAGTGCCCTACAGGGGGAAGACGAGCAGTACTTC
CAISALQGEDEQYF
>TRBD1|TRBV14|.|TRBJ1-5
TGTGCCAGCAGCGTACAGGGGGTAGGGCCCCAGCATTTT
CASSVQGVGPQHF
>TRBD1|TRBV5-6|.|TRBJ1-5
TGTGCCAGCAGCCGGACAGGGGACCTCCAGCCCCAGCATTTT
CASSRTGDLQPQHF
>.|TRBV27|many|TRBJ1-1
TGTGCCAGCAGTCCAAACACAGCGAACACTGAAGCTTTCTTT
CASSPNTANTEAFF
>.|TRBV7-9|.|TRBJ1-1
TGTGCCAGCAGCGCACGAGCGGACAACACTGAAGCTTTCTTT
CASSARADNTEAFF
>.|TRBV6-2/TRBV6-3|.|TRBJ1-4
TGTGCCAGCAGTTACTCTGGTCTCCCGCGTAAAAAACTGTTTTTT
CASSYSGLPRKKLFF
>.|TRBV12-3/TRBV12-4|.|TRBJ2-1
TGTGCCAGCGGGAGCTGGTCCTACAATGAGCAGTTCTTC
CASGSWSYNEQFF
>TRBD1|TRBV18|.|TRBJ1-4
TGTGCCAGCTCATTAGGACAGGGGGCTCGTCCTAATGAAAAACTGTTTTTT
CASSLGQGARPNEKLFF
>TRBD2|TRBV4-1|once|TRBJ2-3
TGCGCCAGCAGCCAAGGGGCGGGGGGAGGAGATACGCAGTATTTT
CASSQGAGGGDTQYF
>TRBD2|TRBV5-1|.|TRBJ2-3
TGCGCCAGCAGCTACCCCGAGACTAGCGGGGAGAGCACAGATACGCAGTATTTT
CASSYPETSGESTDTQYF
>.|TRBV4-1|.|TRBJ1-3
TGCGCCAGCAGCCAAGATGCGGGAAGGGGAAACACCATATATTTT
CASSQDAGRGNTIYF
>.|TRBV14|.|TRBJ1-3
TGTGCCAGCAGCCAAACCGAGGGAGTAGGTGGAAACACCATATATTTT
CASSQTEGVGGNTIYF
>TRBD2|TRBV19|.|TRBJ2-3
TGTGCCAGTAGTATGGGAGCGGGGGGGCTTCCCTTCACAGATACGCAGTATTTT
CASSMGAGGLPFTDTQYF